Described below is a single T cell receptor (beta chain) sequence and its context. These data belong to a study of blood T cell repertoires in COVID-19. Across the study: PBMCs, B-cell-depleted T cells, or T cells were the source of the cDNA or gDNA that made up the material.

Libraries were prepared by immunoSEQ multiplex PCR; TCRdb keeps only in-frame clonotypes and omits some of them. The data hold 250,000 to 300,000 clones, with more than 70% observed a single time. Trimming took off 4 bases at V and 0 bases at J, with 18 bases between the two ends. The CDR3 length is 17 residues. Germline CDR1 reads SGHRS; CDR2 reads YFSETQ. V is TRBV5-1 and J is TRBJ2-3; D perhaps matches TRBD2 (5 bases). Sequenced material: peripheral blood. The clonotype was recovered from a woman under 30 with acute or convalescent COVID-19. In nucleotides, the CDR3 is TGCGCCAGCAGCCTAAAACTAGACATCACTAGCACAGATACGCAGTATTTT. Its protein product is CASSLKLDITSTDTQYF. The full variable domain, rest sourced from reference TRBV5-1 and TRBJ2-3, is KAGVTQTPRYLIKTRGQQVTLSCSPISGHRSVSWYQQTPGQGLQFLFEYFSETQRNKGNFPGRFSGRQFSNSRSEMNVSTLELGDSALYLCASSLKLDITSTDTQYFGPGTRLTVL.